This T cell receptor beta chain comes out of a study of cytomegalovirus exposure and HLA in healthy donors. Study-wide findings and caveats: HLA alleles showed associations with about 15,000 TCR beta sequences in a later analysis, at a 0.05 false discovery rate.

Remarks on this clone: Its target is unknown.

V shed 7 bases and J shed 6 bases, with 22 bases lying between them. Germline values: CDR1 LNHDA, CDR2 SQIVND (reference sequence). The CDR3 runs to 16 residues. This PCR relied on a set of 60 Vbeta primers and 13 Jbeta primers. TCRdb's table, derived via immunoSEQ multiplex PCR, lists solely in-frame clones and lacks some. The sample yields roughly 130,000 clones, more than 80% seen once. The sequence derives from a woman aged 40 to 55 in good health and CMV-seropositive. The sequencing sample was made of PBMCs. The chain uses TRBV19 and TRBJ2-1, with a possible D match to TRBD1 (6 bases). As DNA, the CDR3 is TGTGCCAGTACCAGTATGGGTGGGGCAGGGGTCAATGAGCAGTTCTTC. Its translation: CASTSMGGAGVNEQFF.